This passage covers 10 T cell receptor beta chains from one sample sequenced in a study of neoadjuvant nivolumab and ipilimumab in lung cancer. Data came from immunoSEQ multiplex PCR; TCRdb stores just in-frame clones and leaves some out. This sample has about 4,000 clones, with approximately 75% found just once. This sample comprised peripheral blood, obtained after neoadjuvant nivolumab, alone or with ipilimumab, at or shortly before surgery. These receptor sequences come from an adult with non-small cell lung cancer.

This chain links TRBV14 with TRBJ2-5; the D gene is possibly TRBD1 (5 bases). Germline assignment: CDR1 SGHDN and CDR2 FVKESK. This CDR3 has 14 residues. Deletions cut 5 bases from V and 4 bases from J, with 14 bases between. CDR3 residues: CASSRTLGVETQYF. CDR3 nucleotides: TGTGCCAGCAGCAGGACACTCGGAGTAGAGACCCAGTACTTC.

The V gene is TRBV7-3, the J gene TRBJ2-3; D not certain. The V and J ends lost 0 bases and 3 bases respectively, with 4 bases between them. The CDR3 length is 13 residues. Germline assignment: CDR1 SGHTA and CDR2 FQGTGA. In nucleotides, the CDR3 is TGTGCCAGCAGCTTAACCGGGACAGATACGCAGTATTTT. Protein sequence: CASSLTGTDTQYF. Combining the CDR3 with reference TRBV7-3 and TRBJ2-3 gives the whole variable domain GAGVSQTPSNKVTEKGKYVELRCDPISGHTALYWYRQSLGQGPEFLIYFQGTGAADDSGLPNDRFFAVRPEGSVSTLKIQRTERGDSAVYLCASSLTGTDTQYFGPGTRLTVL.

V and J are TRBV9 and TRBJ2-3, with 10 bases lining up with TRBD2. The ends lost 4 bases at V and 4 bases at J; junction bases unmatched: 9. This CDR3 contains 16 residues. Germline V lookup: CDR1 SGDLS, CDR2 YYNGEE. CDR3 DNA sequence: TGTGCCAGCAGCTCGTCAGCGGGAGGGCCTGCAGATACGCAGTATTTT. It translates to CASSSSAGGPADTQYF.

The chain couples TRBV5-4 to TRBJ2-1; 10 bases align to TRBD2. V trimming: 4 bases; J trimming: 0 bases; junction bases outside the gene matches: 7. The CDR3 is 17 residues long. CDR1 and CDR2 (germline): SGHNT, YYREEE (reference sequence). Here the CDR3 reads CASSPGSSGSSYNEQFF. CDR3 DNA sequence: TGTGCCAGCAGCCCTGGGTCTAGCGGGAGCTCCTACAATGAGCAGTTCTTC.

CDR3 sequence: CAISEGWASYNEQFF. The CDR3 DNA sequence: TGTGCCATCAGTGAGGGATGGGCCTCCTACAATGAGCAGTTCTTC. The chain joins TRBV10-3 to TRBJ2-1; D not resolved. The CDR3 covers 15 residues. The V gene's germline CDR1 is ENHRY and CDR2 SYGVKD. Trimming removed 2 bases at V and 0 bases at J, with 8 bases between.

J is TRBJ2-1 and V is TRBV7-9; possible D gene TRBD2, 5 bases. The CDR3 covers 14 residues. Trimming took off 3 bases at V and 6 bases at J, with 12 bases between the two ends. CDR1 and CDR2 (germline): SEHNR, FQNEAQ (reference sequence). The CDR3 here is CASSFSDRLNEQFF. In nucleotides, the CDR3 is TGTGCCAGCAGCTTTAGCGATCGTCTCAATGAGCAGTTCTTC.

This rearrangement joins TRBV6-5 to TRBJ1-6; the D gene is possibly TRBD1 (6 bases). CDR3 length equals 15 residues. Trimming took 4 bases from V and 8 from J, leaving 15 bases between them. The germline V gene has CDR1 MNHEY and CDR2 SVGAGI. In nucleotides, the CDR3 is TGTGCCAGCAGTTCACAGGGCATCGGGGATTCACCCCTCCACTTT. Protein sequence: CASSSQGIGDSPLHF.

The chain recombines TRBV11-2 with TRBJ1-1; 7 bases fit TRBD1. V lost 2 bases and J lost 4; bases outside the gene matches: 4. Germline V gene data show CDR1 as SGHAT and CDR2 as FQNNGV. The length of the CDR3 is 14 residues. CDR3 in DNA: TGTGCCAGCAGCTTAAGACAGGGAGGCACTGAAGCTTTCTTT. Translated: CASSLRQGGTEAFF.

This clone came up once. V and J are TRBV15 and TRBJ2-4; D is ambiguous. This CDR3 is 12 amino acids long. Trimming shortened V by 4 bases and J by 9 bases, and 10 bases separated the two germline ends. Germline V lookup: CDR1 LNHNV, CDR2 YYDKDF (reference sequence). CDR3 protein: CATSMEGGIQYF. The DNA of the CDR3 is TGTGCCACCAGCATGGAAGGCGGCATTCAGTACTTC.

CDR3 DNA: TGCGCCAGCAGTCAACGAGGTTGGAGGGAAAAACTGTTTTTT. Its protein is CASSQRGWREKLFF. The chain combines TRBV23-1 with TRBJ1-4; D remains ambiguous. TRBV23-1 is reported as an ORF; its role is uncertain. V was clipped by 2 bases and J by 8 bases, with 12 bases between them. CDR3 size: 14 residues.